The 29 T cell receptor beta chains below come from one sample, sequenced in a study of cytomegalovirus exposure and HLA in healthy donors. The PCR made use of 60 Vbeta and 13 Jbeta primers. Libraries were prepared by immunoSEQ multiplex PCR; TCRdb keeps only in-frame clonotypes and omits some of them. Of 95,000 to 100,000 clones in the sample, over 65% are singletons; the top ten hold over 15%. Material: PBMCs. These receptors were collected from a man in his sixties in good health and CMV-seropositive.

Worth noting for this clone: One end of the junction varies from germline; a read error may be responsible. This sequence joins TRBV2 and TRBJ1-6, with 7 bases lining up with TRBD1. CDR1 is SNHLY, CDR2 FYNNEI, per germline. The CDR3 contains 14 residues. CDR3 protein: CASSSTRTGSPLPF. DNA for the CDR3: TGTGCCAGCAGTTCCACGAGGACAGGATCACCCCTCCCCTTT.

The rearrangement uses TRBV7-3 and TRBJ2-3, with 9 bases matching TRBD2. Germline V gene data show CDR1 as SGHTA and CDR2 as FQGTGA. This CDR3 has 15 residues. Trimming took 5 bases from V and 7 from J; bases not matched to a gene: 10. The CDR3 DNA sequence: TGTGCCAGCAGCAAAGCGGGGGGCCCTGGGAATACGCAGTATTTT. This codes for CASSKAGGPGNTQYF.

This chain uses TRBV6-6 with TRBJ2-7; 9 bases map to TRBD1. The CDR3 length is 15 residues. V shed 6 bases, J shed 2 bases, and the junction held 8 bases outside the gene matches. Germline V gives CDR1 MNHNY, CDR2 SVGAGI (reference sequence). The CDR3 loop reads CASRTTGTGTYEQYF. The DNA for the CDR3 is TGTGCCAGCAGAACTACCGGGACAGGGACCTACGAGCAGTACTTC.

V and J are TRBV7-9 and TRBJ1-2, with D possibly TRBD1 on 6 matching bases. Germline assignment: CDR1 SEHNR and CDR2 FQNEAQ (reference sequence). The CDR3 covers 15 residues. Trimming left V 0 bases short and J 6 bases short, with 14 bases between. The CDR3 here is CASSLAGRGADGYTF. CDR3 bases: TGTGCCAGCAGCTTAGCGGGACGGGGGGCGGATGGCTACACCTTC.

This clone was found a few times. V gene TRBV6-1 combines with J gene TRBJ2-4, with D tentatively TRBD1 (5 bases). Trimming shortened V by 4 bases and J by 1 base, and 11 bases separated the two germline ends. This CDR3 region has 15 residues. The germline V gene has CDR1 MNHNS and CDR2 SASEGT. For the CDR3, the DNA is TGTGCCAGCAGTGTGCTGGGGCTGGCCAAAAACATTCAGTACTTC. Residues: CASSVLGLAKNIQYF.

The V call is TRBV7-2, the J call TRBJ2-1; D might be TRBD2 (5 bases). The germline CDR1 and CDR2 sequences are SGHTA and FQGNSA. V was clipped by 5 bases and J by 2 bases, with 25 bases between them. The CDR3 totals 19 residues. CDR3: CASSPRLSLLPSTYNEQFF. In nucleotides, the CDR3 is TGTGCCAGCAGCCCTCGGCTGTCCCTTTTGCCTAGCACCTACAATGAGCAGTTCTTC.

The gene calls are TRBV16 and TRBJ2-5; the D gene is possibly TRBD2 (6 bases). The CDR3 loop spans 15 amino acids. Trimming cost V 0 bases and J 5 bases, with 13 bases left between them. Germline CDR1 is KGHSY and CDR2 is FQNENV. Here the CDR3 reads CASSQSFQDYETQYF. CDR3 DNA sequence: TGTGCCAGCAGCCAATCGTTTCAGGACTATGAGACCCAGTACTTC. Full variable domain (missing parts from reference TRBV16 and TRBJ2-5): GEEVAQTPKHLVRGEGQKAKLYCAPIKGHSYVFWYQQVLKNEFKFLISFQNENVFDETGMPKERFSAKCLPNSPCSLEIQATKLEDSAVYFCASSQSFQDYETQYFGPGTRLLVL.

The chain employs TRBV27 and TRBJ2-2; D is perhaps TRBD1 (6 bases). Germline lookup yields CDR1 MNHEY and CDR2 SMNVEV (reference sequence). V gave up 6 bases and J gave up 0 bases, with 11 bases separating them. The CDR3 length is 15 residues. CDR3 sequence reads: CASRRTVSNTGELFF. CDR3 DNA: TGTGCCAGCAGGCGGACAGTGTCGAACACCGGGGAGCTGTTTTTT.

The V and J genes are TRBV5-1 and TRBJ2-7, with D unclear. With the DNA end fitting TRBJ2-5 better, the J assignment may be wrong. This CDR3 spans 15 amino acids. CDR1 SGHRS and CDR2 YFSETQ come from the germline V gene. CDR3: CASSLASVLGETQYF. CDR3 DNA sequence: TGCGCCAGCAGCTTGGCATCTGTCTTGGGAGAGACCCAGTACTTC.

This clone was seen a few times. The chain links TRBV5-4 to TRBJ1-2; D is ambiguous. V lost 0 bases and J 9 bases, leaving 9 bases between the germline ends. CDR1 and CDR2 (germline): SGHNT, YYREEE (reference sequence). This CDR3 has 12 amino acids. CDR3 DNA sequence: TGTGCCAGCAGCTTGGCCGCGTATAGCTACACCTTC. This translates into CASSLAAYSYTF.

The chain couples TRBV6-5 to TRBJ2-7, with TRBD2 matching 8 bases. This CDR3 has 15 residues. In germline, CDR1 is MNHEY, CDR2 SVGAGI. V lost 2 bases to trimming and J lost 3 bases; unmatched junction nucleotides: 6. The CDR3 DNA reads as TGTGCCAGCAGTTACGAGGCTAGCGGGCTCTACGAGCAGTACTTC. Translating gives CASSYEASGLYEQYF.

The chain employs TRBV19 and TRBJ1-1, with D uncertain. Looked up from germline, CDR1 is LNHDA and CDR2 is SQIVND (reference sequence). This CDR3 is built from 14 residues. Trimming pared 6 bases from V and 1 base from J, leaving 12 bases between. The CDR3 DNA sequence: TGTGCCAGTAGCTCTAATCTTAAGAACACTGAAGCTTTCTTT. This gives the protein CASSSNLKNTEAFF. Full variable domain (remainder filled in from reference TRBV19 and TRBJ1-1): DGGITQSPKYLFRKEGQNVTLSCEQNLNHDAMYWYRQDPGQGLRLIYYSQIVNDFQKGDIAEGYSVSREKKESFPLTVTSAQKNPTAFYLCASSSNLKNTEAFFGQGTRLTVV.

The chain recombines TRBV19 with TRBJ1-1; D call uncertain. V was pared by 3 bases and J by 6 bases, with 8 bases between. The CDR3 covers 12 residues. In germline, CDR1 is LNHDA, CDR2 SQIVND (reference sequence). CDR3 region: CASSIPGAEAFF. CDR3 nucleotides: TGTGCCAGTAGTATTCCCGGGGCTGAAGCTTTCTTT.

The V call is TRBV18, the J call TRBJ2-5, with 7 bases lining up with TRBD1. The ends lost 3 bases at V and 5 bases at J; junction bases unmatched: 9. In germline, CDR1 is KGHSH, CDR2 LQKENI. CDR3 size: 15 residues. The CDR3 here is CASSPHRGRVETQYF. CDR3 DNA: TGTGCCAGCTCACCCCACAGGGGTAGGGTTGAGACCCAGTACTTC.

The genes are TRBV6-6 and TRBJ2-7; perhaps TRBD1 as D (5 bases). The CDR3 has 14 residues. Deletions cut 4 bases from V and 1 base from J, with 11 bases between. Germline V lookup: CDR1 MNHNY, CDR2 SVGAGI (reference sequence). CDR3 loop: CASSFTGISYEQYF. In DNA form, the CDR3 reads TGTGCCAGCAGTTTTACAGGTATTTCCTACGAGCAGTACTTC.

The chain uses TRBV6-6 and TRBJ1-4, with 7 bases lining up with TRBD1. This CDR3 is 16 amino acids long. CDR1 is MNHNY, CDR2 SVGAGI, per germline (reference sequence). V gave up 2 bases and J gave up 5 bases; unmatched junction bases: 8. The CDR3 region is CASSYPKGQLNEKLFF. The CDR3 DNA follows: TGTGCCAGCAGTTACCCGAAGGGACAGCTGAATGAAAAACTGTTTTTT.

This chain joins TRBV25-1 and TRBJ1-1; TRBD1 agrees at 7 bases. This CDR3 has 14 amino acids. From germline, CDR1 is MGHDK and CDR2 SYGVNS. Trimming cost V 5 bases and J 7 bases; bases outside gene matches: 10. The CDR3 region is CASSRQGTRVEAFF. The CDR3 bases are TGTGCCAGCAGTCGACAGGGAACCCGAGTTGAAGCTTTCTTT.

The chain has TRBV9 and TRBJ2-5, with D possibly TRBD1 on 7 matching bases. The J call may not be correct, given that the DNA end is closer to TRBJ2-7. CDR1 is SGDLS, CDR2 YYNGEE, per germline. The CDR3 is made up of 13 amino acids. The CDR3 here is CASSVRGVNEQYF. Here the CDR3 DNA reads TGTGCCAGCAGCGTCAGGGGGGTAAACGAGCAGTACTTC.

This clone was observed once. CDR3 coding DNA: TGTGCCAGTGAGGGGAGCCGAATAGGGGGGGGTACCGGGGAGCTGTTTTTT. The encoded protein is CASEGSRIGGGTGELFF. This chain uses TRBV19 with TRBJ2-2; TRBD2 might be the D (7 bases). This CDR3 region has 17 residues. The germline CDR1 and CDR2 sequences are LNHDA and SQIVND (reference sequence). V was clipped by 8 bases and J by 5 bases, with 24 bases between them.

This rearrangement joins TRBV7-9 to TRBJ2-5; 7 bases fit TRBD2. This CDR3 comprises 14 residues. The germline CDR1 and CDR2 sequences are SEHNR and FQNEAQ (reference sequence). Trimming removed 5 bases from V and 1 base from J; junction bases left unmatched: 4. The DNA of the CDR3 is TGTGCCAGCAGCCCCGCTAGCGGCCAAGAGACCCAGTACTTC. Its translation is CASSPASGQETQYF.

The chain carries TRBV7-8 and TRBJ1-6; D is perhaps TRBD1 (5 bases). V was shortened by 7 bases and J by 7 bases, with 17 bases between the two germline ends. This CDR3 is 15 amino acids long. The germline V gene has CDR1 SGHVS and CDR2 FQNEAQ. The CDR3, as DNA: TGTGCCAGCACCCCACGGGGGAGGTGGAATTCACCCCTCCACTTT. This sequence encodes CASTPRGRWNSPLHF.

This clone was seen a handful of times. CDR3 sequence reads: CASSLYRGYTF. As DNA, the CDR3 is TGTGCCAGCAGCTTATATCGGGGCTACACCTTC. This chain uses TRBV5-5 with TRBJ1-2, with D unclear. The CDR3 contains 11 residues. From germline, CDR1 is SGHKS and CDR2 YYEKEE (reference sequence). V gave up 2 bases and J gave up 8 bases, with 7 bases separating them.

The chain couples TRBV10-3 to TRBJ1-2, with D tentatively TRBD1 (6 bases). The CDR3 has 14 amino acids. The germline gives CDR1 ENHRY, CDR2 SYGVKD. The V gene lost 7 bases and the J gene lost 3 bases, with 15 bases spanning the gap. DNA for the CDR3: TGTGCCATCACTAGGACAGCCCTCGACTATGGCTACACCTTC. This sequence encodes CAITRTALDYGYTF.

This chain joins TRBV7-9 and TRBJ2-7; 8 nucleotides match TRBD2. The germline gives CDR1 SEHNR, CDR2 FQNEAQ (reference sequence). CDR3 length: 15 amino acids. V lost 5 bases to trimming and J lost 2 bases; unmatched junction nucleotides: 8. The DNA of the CDR3 is TGTGCCAGCAGCCCGGCACTAGCGGTTGCCTACGAGCAGTACTTC. Translation gives CASSPALAVAYEQYF.

The rearrangement links TRBV2 to TRBJ1-6; 7 bases match TRBD1. Unmatched junction bases numbered 13, after V lost 3 bases and J lost 8 bases. Germline V CDR1 and CDR2: SNHLY, FYNNEI. The CDR3 consists of 17 residues. As DNA, the CDR3 is TGTGCCAGCAGTGAGGTCGGGACAGCTACCTGGGATTCACCCCTCCACTTT. The encoded protein is CASSEVGTATWDSPLHF.

The J gene is TRBJ1-1, the V gene TRBV5-1; 7 nucleotides line up with TRBD1. J lost 4 bases, V lost 5 bases, and 8 bases had no gene match. Per the germline V gene, CDR1 is SGHRS and CDR2 is YFSETQ. The CDR3 length is 14 residues. CDR3 nucleotide sequence: TGCGCCAGCAGGACACCAGGGGGTTTCACTGAAGCTTTCTTT. This gives the protein CASRTPGGFTEAFF.

This chain joins TRBV27 and TRBJ1-4; D gene ambiguous. Trimming shortened V by 2 bases and J by 10 bases, and 14 bases separated the two germline ends. Germline lookup yields CDR1 MNHEY and CDR2 SMNVEV (reference sequence). The CDR3 runs 14 residues. CDR3 region: CASSLGAPVAKLFF. Here the CDR3 DNA reads TGTGCCAGCAGTTTAGGAGCCCCAGTGGCAAAACTGTTTTTT.

The rearrangement joins TRBV5-6 to TRBJ2-7; 7 bases line up with TRBD1. With V trimmed by 2 bases and J by 2 bases, 4 bases remained unmatched. Germline V CDR1 and CDR2: SGHDT, YYEEEE. The CDR3 contains 14 residues. This CDR3 reads CASSFPGQTYEQYF. The CDR3 coding sequence is TGTGCCAGCAGCTTTCCGGGACAGACCTACGAGCAGTACTTC.

Here the CDR3 DNA reads TGTGCCAGCAGCGCGGGGACGGGCCAGTACTTC. Translation gives CASSAGTGQYF. The chain has TRBV7-9 and TRBJ2-5, with D maybe TRBD2 (6 bases). The CDR3 is made up of 11 amino acids. The V and J ends lost 5 bases and 10 bases respectively, with 11 bases between them. Germline loops: CDR1 SEHNR, CDR2 FQNEAQ (reference sequence).